This T cell receptor (beta chain) was observed in a study of tumor and adjacent non-tumor tissue in lung cancer. Findings and caveats of the study: Significantly higher TCR diversity was found in tumor than normal lung.

J gave up 9 bases and V 8 bases, and 12 bases lay outside the gene matches. CDR1 is MNHEY, CDR2 SVGEGT, per germline. The CDR3 is 13 residues long. This clonotype was recorded at least ten times. Its target is not known. The template was RNA from unsorted bulk tissue. Newly diagnosed lung cancer patients had thoracic surgery in China, August–late 2014, without prior chemotherapy. A modified ARM-PCR protocol with three rounds of nested PCR amplified TCRbeta. TCRdb fed the multiplex PCR reads into MiXCR, producing one record per CDR3 protein. This table has around 99,000 distinct CDR3 sequences, approximately 82% appearing once.

The V and J genes are TRBV6-2 or TRBV6-3 and TRBJ2-5, with 7 bases that match TRBD1. Sequenced: lung tumor tissue. The sequence was obtained from a woman aged 55-75 years with non-small cell lung cancer. Here the CDR3 DNA reads TGTGCCAGCGGCCAGACAGGGTTAGGGGCCCAGTACTTC. Translated: CASGQTGLGAQYF.